Listed here are 28 T cell receptor beta chains from one sample, sequenced in a study of metastatic and nonmetastatic thyroid tumors (TCRdb year 2020). Before undergoing thyroid surgery, none of the patients had been given any kind of treatment. Library method: PCR. The run used an Illumina HiSeq 4000. TCRdb trimmed public reads at Q25 via fastp, called clones via MiXCR and kept in-frame beta chains. This sample lists 20,000 to 25,000 clones; 12% were detected once. In total, the top ten clones hold 6.2% of the sample. Sequencing was performed on blood. The source is a male donor with papillary thyroid cancer or a benign thyroid nodule (not recorded which). Some clones in this sample may be carry-over from other donors' samples.

There are many counts of this clone. The V gene is TRBV5-1, the J gene TRBJ2-7, with 9 bases identical to TRBD1. V lost 5 bases, J lost 2 bases, and 5 bases stayed unmatched. CDR1 and CDR2 (germline): SGHRS, YFSETQ. The CDR3 is made up of 14 amino acids. This chain's CDR3 is CASRSGTGTYEQYF. The CDR3 DNA is TGCGCCAGCAGATCAGGGACAGGGACCTACGAGCAGTACTTC.

This clone appeared many times. The chain combines TRBV7-9 with TRBJ2-5, with D possibly being TRBD2 (5 bases). This CDR3 is 12 amino acids long. V shed 4 bases and J shed 4 bases, with 7 bases lying between them. Germline V gene data show CDR1 as SEHNR and CDR2 as FQNEAQ (reference sequence). CDR3 sequence: CASSSEGETQYF. CDR3 DNA sequence: TGTGCCAGCAGCTCAGAGGGAGAGACCCAGTACTTC. Using reference TRBV7-9 and TRBJ2-5 for the parts outside the CDR3, the full variable domain is DTGVSQNPRHKITKRGQNVTFRCDPISEHNRLYWYRQTLGQGPEFLTYFQNEAQLEKSRLLSDRFSAERPKGSFSTLEIQRTEQGDSAMYLCASSSEGETQYFGPGTRLLVL.

This clone was recorded many times. The chain recombines TRBV10-3 with TRBJ2-5; D remains unclear. CDR3 size: 13 residues. The germline CDR1 and CDR2 sequences are ENHRY and SYGVKD. V was pared by 0 bases and J by 5 bases, with 7 bases between. CDR3 loop: CAISESVKETQYF. The CDR3 DNA is TGTGCCATCAGTGAGTCGGTAAAGGAGACCCAGTACTTC.

The chain combines TRBV28 with TRBJ2-7; 14 nucleotides line up with TRBD2. Looked up from germline, CDR1 is MDHEN and CDR2 is SYDVKM. CDR3 length equals 15 residues. The V and J ends lost 9 bases and 4 bases, in that order; junction bases with no gene match: 8. DNA of the CDR3: TGTGCCAGTAGTCCTGGGACTAGCGGGAGATACGAGCAGTACTTC. This codes for CASSPGTSGRYEQYF.

In this sample, this clone turned up many times. This chain connects TRBV6-1 to TRBJ1-1; a possible D gene is TRBD1 (5 bases). The CDR3 is 14 residues long. The germline V and J ends were trimmed by 6 bases and 1 base, with 12 bases remaining between them. Germline loops: CDR1 MNHNS, CDR2 SASEGT. The CDR3 bases are TGTGCCAGCAGGGAGGGACCGACGAACACTGAAGCTTTCTTT. The encoded protein is CASREGPTNTEAFF.

This clone was seen ten or more times. In nucleotides, the CDR3 is TGTGCCAGCAGCTTAGGAGCGGGAGGGATGACAGATACGCAGTATTTT. Its translation is CASSLGAGGMTDTQYF. This chain connects TRBV7-3 to TRBJ2-3; 10 nucleotides agree with TRBD2. CDR3 length: 16 residues. Trimming removed 2 bases from V and 3 bases from J; junction bases left unmatched: 5. Germline V gene data show CDR1 as SGHTA and CDR2 as FQGTGA.

This clone was seen ten or more times. This chain joins TRBV11-3 and TRBJ2-1; 14 nucleotides align to TRBD2. The CDR3 is made up of 15 amino acids. Trimming cost V 6 bases and J 6 bases; bases outside gene matches: 4. Germline assignment: CDR1 SGHNT and CDR2 YENEEA. DNA for the CDR3: TGTGCCAGCAGTCCGACTAGCGGGAGGGGCAATGAGCAGTTCTTC. Its protein product is CASSPTSGRGNEQFF.

By share, this clone counts as medium-sized. The rearrangement joins TRBV24-1 to TRBJ2-1; D remains ambiguous. CDR1 KGHDR and CDR2 SFDVKD come from the germline V gene. V shed 1 base and J shed 13 bases, with 13 bases lying between them. The CDR3 spans 13 residues. The CDR3 loop is CATSDLTNSRQFF. The CDR3 DNA reads TGTGCCACCAGTGATTTAACTAACTCGCGACAGTTCTTC.

V usage is TRBV10-3 and J usage is TRBJ2-1; possible D gene TRBD2, 5 bases. Looked up from germline, CDR1 is ENHRY and CDR2 is SYGVKD. This CDR3 has 15 residues. Trimming took off 4 bases at V and 4 bases at J, with 14 bases between the two ends. As DNA, the CDR3 is TGTGCCATCAGTGGCCTTGGCGGGCAATACAATGAGCAGTTCTTC. It codes for CAISGLGGQYNEQFF.

Many counts were recorded for this clone. The genes are TRBV30 and TRBJ2-1; D is possibly TRBD2 (5 bases). This CDR3 is 13 amino acids long. Germline lookup yields CDR1 GTSNPN and CDR2 SVGIG (reference sequence). V lost 4 bases, J lost 6 bases, and 13 bases lay in between. CDR3 nucleotide sequence: TGTGCCTGGACTAGCTCGTGGCTCAATGAGCAGTTCTTC. Translated, it gives CAWTSSWLNEQFF.

The V gene is TRBV30, the J gene TRBJ1-5, with a possible D match to TRBD1 (5 bases). The CDR3 runs to 13 residues. Between the trimmed V and J ends, which lost 4 bases and 5 bases, there was a span of 12 bases. The germline CDR1 and CDR2 sequences are GTSNPN and SVGIG (reference sequence). CDR3: CAWNIARDQPQHF. CDR3 in DNA: TGTGCCTGGAATATCGCCAGGGATCAGCCCCAGCATTTT.

At least ten counts were recorded for this clone. The chain recombines TRBV3-1 with TRBJ1-2; 9 nucleotides line up with TRBD1. The CDR3 contains 15 residues. V shed 5 bases and J 5 bases; nucleotides not matched to a gene: 9. Germline loops: CDR1 LGHDT, CDR2 YNNKEL (reference sequence). The CDR3 sequence: CASSFGQGRGYGYTF. CDR3 bases: TGTGCCAGCAGCTTCGGACAGGGGAGGGGATATGGCTACACCTTC.

The sample holds many counts of this clone. This chain uses TRBV12-5 with TRBJ2-1, with 7 bases matching TRBD1. This CDR3 spans 15 amino acids. After removal of 8 bases from V and 4 bases from J, the junction contained 11 bases not matched to a gene. Germline assignment: CDR1 LGHNT and CDR2 FRNRAP. CDR3 in DNA: TGTGCTAGTTCTCTGGGGACAGCTAATTACAATGAGCAGTTCTTC. Translated: CASSLGTANYNEQFF.

In this sample, this clone turned up many times. The V and J genes are TRBV5-4 and TRBJ2-2; a weak D match, TRBD1 (6 bases). There are 15 residues in the CDR3. V was shortened by 4 bases and J by 7 bases, with 17 bases between the two germline ends. Germline loops: CDR1 SGHNT, CDR2 YYREEE (reference sequence). CDR3 coding DNA: TGTGCCAGCAGCCCAGGGGAAGGCGGCGTCGGGGAGCTGTTTTTT. This codes for CASSPGEGGVGELFF. Full variable domain (outside the CDR3, taken from reference TRBV5-4 and TRBJ2-2): ETGVTQSPTHLIKTRGQQVTLRCSSQSGHNTVSWYQQALGQGPQFIFQYYREEENGRGNFPPRFSGLQFPNYSSELNVNALELDDSALYLCASSPGEGGVGELFFGEGSRLTVL.

By sample fraction, this clone is medium-sized (0.01 to 0.1%). This chain joins TRBV27 and TRBJ1-2, with 9 bases that match TRBD1. CDR3 length: 17 amino acids. J lost 2 bases, V lost 7 bases, and 14 bases had no gene match. From germline, CDR1 is MNHEY and CDR2 SMNVEV (reference sequence). Here the CDR3 reads CASTPAGQGFRNYGYTF. CDR3 nucleotides: TGTGCCAGCACCCCTGCGGGACAGGGTTTCAGGAACTATGGCTACACCTTC.

The V and J genes are TRBV6-1 and TRBJ1-5; D is undetermined. The germline CDR1 and CDR2 sequences are MNHNS and SASEGT. This CDR3 has 13 amino acids. Between the trimmed V and J ends, which lost 0 bases and 1 base, there was a span of 1 base. CDR3 loop: CASSEASNQPQHF. The CDR3 nucleotides read TGTGCCAGCAGTGAAGCCAGCAATCAGCCCCAGCATTTT.

This clone appeared many times. The V gene is TRBV2, the J gene TRBJ2-3; 8 positions agree with TRBD2. V lost 4 bases, J lost 0 bases, and 6 bases stayed unmatched. The CDR3 is made up of 16 amino acids. Germline loops: CDR1 SNHLY, CDR2 FYNNEI. CDR3 in DNA: TGTGCCAGCAGTGGAACTAGCGGAGCTAGCACAGATACGCAGTATTTT. It yields the protein CASSGTSGASTDTQYF.

In this sample, this clone turned up many times. The chain recombines TRBV6-1 with TRBJ2-5; 8 bases match TRBD1. CDR1 is MNHNS and CDR2 is SASEGT in the germline V gene. The CDR3 extends over 12 amino acids. Trimming cost V 6 bases and J 4 bases; bases outside gene matches: 1. The CDR3 here is CASSDRGETQYF. The CDR3 DNA follows: TGTGCCAGCAGCGACAGGGGAGAGACCCAGTACTTC.

This clone was counted many times. The chain uses TRBV28 and TRBJ1-4; tentatively, D is TRBD1 (5 bases). Trimming removed 3 bases from V and 4 bases from J, with 12 bases in between. This CDR3 region has 15 residues. Germline V gene sequence: CDR1 MDHEN, CDR2 SYDVKM. The CDR3 region has the DNA TGTGCCAGCAGTTTTATGACAGAAGTTAATGAAAAACTGTTTTTT. This codes for CASSFMTEVNEKLFF.

This clone was seen at least ten times. The genes are TRBV5-1 and TRBJ2-1, with D unclear. CDR1 and CDR2 (germline): SGHRS, YFSETQ. Trimming left V 0 bases short and J 4 bases short, with 11 bases between. The CDR3 covers 15 residues. The CDR3 region has the DNA TGCGCCAGCAGCTTGGATGCACAGAAATACAATGAGCAGTTCTTC. Residues: CASSLDAQKYNEQFF.

This clone was recorded many times. This chain joins TRBV7-8 and TRBJ2-5; D gene ambiguous. The V gene's germline CDR1 is SGHVS and CDR2 FQNEAQ. Trimming stripped 5 bases from V and 5 bases from J, with 18 bases between. The CDR3 totals 15 residues. CDR3 amino acids: CASSRSGPSGETQYF. The CDR3 DNA reads as TGTGCCAGCAGCCGTAGTGGCCCCTCTGGGGAGACCCAGTACTTC.

Remarks on this clone: Given a much more abundant clone one base away, this may be a read error. The identical CDR3 is also encoded by other nucleotide sequences in the sample. The V and J genes are TRBV5-4 and TRBJ2-1; perhaps TRBD2 as D (5 bases). This CDR3 has 14 amino acids. CDR1 is SGHNT, CDR2 YYREEE, per germline (reference sequence). The CDR3 loop is CASLGGGSYNEQFF. The CDR3, as DNA: TGTGCTAGCCTGGGCGGAGGCTCCTACAATGAGCAGTTCTTC.

The genes are TRBV7-2 and TRBJ2-2; 7 bases fit TRBD1. Germline CDR1 SGHTA, CDR2 FQGNSA. This CDR3 is 14 amino acids long. V was clipped by 5 bases and J by 2 bases; unmatched bases: 2. CDR3 bases: TGTGCCAGCAGCAGGGGGCGAAACACCGGGGAGCTGTTTTTT. Translation: CASSRGRNTGELFF. Full variable domain (rest looked up from reference TRBV7-2 and TRBJ2-2): GAGVSQSPSNKVTEKGKDVELRCDPISGHTALYWYRQSLGQGLEFLIYFQGNSAPDKSGLPSDRFSAERTGGSVSTLTIQRTQQEDSAVYLCASSRGRNTGELFFGEGSRLTVL.

This clone has only a few counts. The chain carries TRBV27 and TRBJ1-2; D not resolved. V was trimmed by 1 base and J by 4 bases, leaving 7 bases between them. The CDR3 is 13 residues long. Germline CDR1 is MNHEY and CDR2 is SMNVEV (reference sequence). The CDR3: CASSLWAGYGYTF. The DNA for the CDR3 is TGTGCCAGCAGTTTATGGGCAGGCTATGGCTACACCTTC.

This clone was recorded at least ten times. The chain is built from TRBV3-1 and TRBJ2-1, with no clear D. Germline-derived CDR1 and CDR2 are LGHDT and YNNKEL (reference sequence). V lost 1 base and J lost 0, with 7 bases in between. The CDR3 contains 15 residues. This chain's CDR3 is CASSQGTASYNEQFF. The CDR3 DNA sequence: TGTGCCAGCAGCCAAGGGACGGCCTCCTACAATGAGCAGTTCTTC.

The chain has TRBV2 and TRBJ2-7; D perhaps matches TRBD1 (5 bases). V was clipped by 10 bases and J by 0 bases, with 22 bases between them. Germline V gene lookup returns CDR1 SNHLY and CDR2 FYNNEI. The CDR3 is 16 amino acids. The DNA for the CDR3 is TGTGCCATAAAAGGGATCAGGGCAACGAGCTCCTACGAGCAGTACTTC. This codes for CAIKGIRATSSYEQYF.

The CDR3 spells CASSLAIQGFEAFF. Written as DNA, the CDR3 is TGTGCCAGCAGCTTAGCCATACAGGGGTTTGAAGCTTTCTTT. V gene TRBV7-9 combines with J gene TRBJ1-1, with TRBD1 matching 7 bases. The length of the CDR3 is 14 residues. J lost 7 bases, V lost 0 bases, and 5 bases had no gene match. Germline V lookup: CDR1 SEHNR, CDR2 FQNEAQ (reference sequence).

This clone has at least ten counts. The gene calls are TRBV6-6 and TRBJ1-5; D might be TRBD1 (6 bases). The CDR3 consists of 18 residues. Germline V CDR1 and CDR2: MNHNY, SVGAGI (reference sequence). V shed 0 bases and J shed 0 bases, with 15 bases lying between them. This chain's CDR3 is CASSYSARGEFSNQPQHF. For the CDR3, the DNA is TGTGCCAGCAGTTACTCGGCTAGGGGGGAATTTAGCAATCAGCCCCAGCATTTT.